The 21 T cell receptor beta chains in this list originate from one sample, sequenced in a study of CD8+CD57+ T cells in acquired aplastic anemia. Sequencing involved patients with CD8+CD57+ cell expansion previously shown by flow cytometry. Using genomic DNA as the template, TCR beta VDJ and CDR3 profiling was carried out. In TCRdb, the reads were re-called with MiXCR into one record per CDR3 protein. Found here are approximately 130,000 distinct CDR3 sequences, 45% to 60% of them singletons; the top ten hold 25% to 30%. What was sequenced was sorted CD4+, CD8+, or CD8+CD57+ T cells (not recorded which) from PBMCs. The receptors were sampled from a human donor with aplastic anemia.

The V and J genes are TRBV11-2 and TRBJ1-2; possibly TRBD1 for D (5 bases). The germline V gene encodes CDR1 SGHAT and CDR2 FQNNGV. The CDR3 is made up of 14 amino acids. V lost 0 bases, J lost 4 bases, and 9 bases lay in between. CDR3 in amino acids: CASSLEGQGYGYTF. The CDR3 bases are TGTGCCAGCAGCTTAGAAGGCCAGGGCTATGGCTACACCTTC.

Only one count was recorded for this clonotype. The chain recombines TRBV19 with TRBJ2-2; no definite D call. V was clipped by 6 bases and J by 1 base, with 15 bases between them. This CDR3 is built from 16 residues. In germline, CDR1 is LNHDA, CDR2 SQIVND (reference sequence). CDR3: CASSPLRTMNTGELFF. The CDR3 DNA is TGTGCCAGTAGCCCGCTAAGGACGATGAACACCGGGGAGCTGTTTTTT.

This clonotype was found a few times. The CDR3 bases are TGTGCCAGCAGTCTAACGAGGGCTAGCACAGATACGCAGTATTTT. Amino acids: CASSLTRASTDTQYF. This chain links TRBV7-6 with TRBJ2-3; maybe TRBD2 (5 bases). The germline CDR1 and CDR2 sequences are SGHVS and FNYEAQ. The CDR3 loop spans 15 amino acids. The germline V and J ends were trimmed by 6 bases and 0 bases, with 13 bases remaining between them. The full variable domain, with the rest looked up from reference TRBV7-6 and TRBJ2-3, is GAGVSQSPRYKVTKRGQDVALRCDPISGHVSLYWYRQALGQGPEFLTYFNYEAQQDKSGLPNDRFSAERPEGSISTLTIQRTEQRDSAMYRCASSLTRASTDTQYFGPGTRLTVL.

The CDR3 region is CSARGDRGNTEAFF. The CDR3 bases are TGCAGTGCTAGAGGGGACAGGGGGAACACTGAAGCTTTCTTT. The chain links TRBV20-1 to TRBJ1-1; 10 positions match TRBD1. The CDR3 is 14 residues long. CDR1 is DFQATT and CDR2 is SNEGSKA in the germline V gene (reference sequence). Trimming took 1 base from V and 1 from J; bases not matched to a gene: 0.

On this clonotype: This could be a read error, since a much larger clone is one nucleotide away. The rearrangement joins TRBV6-5 to TRBJ2-7; either TRBD1 or TRBD2 may fit D (6 bases each). Trimming took off 4 bases at V and 0 bases at J, with 10 bases between the two ends. Looked up from germline, CDR1 is MNHEY and CDR2 is SVGAGI. The CDR3 runs 14 residues. This CDR3 is CASSCEGGSYEQYF. The CDR3 coding sequence is TGTGCCAGCAGTTGCGAGGGGGGCTCCTACGAGCAGTACTTC.

This clonotype was picked up many times. This chain connects TRBV2 to TRBJ1-1; D unclear. The CDR3 is 12 amino acids. V dropped 8 bases and J dropped 6 bases, with 13 bases sitting between them. CDR1 and CDR2 from the germline V gene are SNHLY and FYNNEI. CDR3 amino acids: CASQSINPEAFF. The CDR3 DNA reads as TGTGCCAGCCAGTCAATAAACCCTGAAGCTTTCTTT.

The rearrangement links TRBV19 to TRBJ1-2; a weak D match, TRBD1 (5 bases). Trimming pared 5 bases from V and 4 bases from J, leaving 11 bases between. This CDR3 region has 13 residues. CDR1 and CDR2 from the germline V gene are LNHDA and SQIVND (reference sequence). CDR3 nucleotides: TGTGCCAGTAGTGGGCGGGGGACCTATGGCTACACCTTC. It translates to CASSGRGTYGYTF.

The chain carries TRBV10-3 and TRBJ1-1; 9 bases fit TRBD1. CDR1 and CDR2 (germline): ENHRY, SYGVKD. This CDR3 contains 13 residues. Unmatched junction bases numbered 4, after V lost 6 bases and J lost 5 bases. This CDR3 is CAIRTGGGTEAFF. DNA for the CDR3: TGTGCCATCAGGACAGGGGGAGGGACTGAAGCTTTCTTT.

This clonotype was recorded a few times. The V call is TRBV6-1, the J call TRBJ2-7, with a tentative D call TRBD1 (5 bases). The CDR3 totals 11 residues. Germline V gene data show CDR1 as MNHNS and CDR2 as SASEGT. Trimming pared 3 bases from V and 6 bases from J, leaving 6 bases between. CDR3 protein: CASSDGAEQYF. The CDR3 region has the DNA TGTGCCAGCAGTGATGGGGCCGAGCAGTACTTC.

The chain uses TRBV2 and TRBJ2-1; D might be TRBD2 (5 bases). The germline V gene has CDR1 SNHLY and CDR2 FYNNEI. The ends were cut back, 7 bases at V and 3 bases at J, with 10 bases in the middle. The CDR3 loop spans 13 amino acids. The CDR3 DNA reads as TGTGCCAGCACCCCCGGGATCTACAATGAGCAGTTCTTC. Translation: CASTPGIYNEQFF.

The chain has TRBV9 and TRBJ2-6; either TRBD1 or TRBD2 may supply D (6 bases each). Germline values: CDR1 SGDLS, CDR2 YYNGEE. This CDR3 has 15 amino acids. V was pared by 3 bases and J by 5 bases, with 12 bases between. In DNA form, the CDR3 reads TGTGCCAGCAGCGGGGGGGCGCCCAGGGCCAACGTCCTGACTTTC. It codes for CASSGGAPRANVLTF.

The chain couples TRBV20-1 to TRBJ1-4; no reliable D call. There are 13 residues in the CDR3. Germline CDR1 reads DFQATT; CDR2 reads SNEGSKA (reference sequence). V lost 3 bases and J 0 bases, leaving 5 bases between the germline ends. The chain's CDR3 is CSARDATNEKLFF. The CDR3 DNA follows: TGCAGTGCTAGGGATGCAACTAATGAAAAACTGTTTTTT.

This clonotype has just a few counts. The chain links TRBV29-1 to TRBJ2-2; possible D gene TRBD2, 7 bases. Trimming cost V 1 base and J 5 bases, with 14 bases left between them. From germline, CDR1 is SQVTM and CDR2 ANQGSEA. CDR3 length equals 15 residues. CDR3 amino acids: CSVEAKGRGTGELFF. The CDR3, as DNA: TGCAGCGTTGAAGCGAAAGGGAGGGGGACCGGGGAGCTGTTTTTT.

V is TRBV6-1 and J is TRBJ2-7; weak D call: TRBD1 (6 bases). CDR3 length: 18 amino acids. The ends were cut back, 6 bases at V and 6 bases at J, with 30 bases in the middle. Germline values: CDR1 MNHNS, CDR2 SASEGT. CDR3 protein: CASSRVGRGLVSGLEQYF. The CDR3 DNA follows: TGTGCCAGCAGCAGGGTGGGCAGGGGCCTTGTGTCGGGGCTCGAGCAGTACTTC.

This rearrangement joins TRBV28 to TRBJ2-5; D possibly corresponds to TRBD1 (5 bases). Trimming left V 3 bases short and J 2 bases short, with 7 bases between. The CDR3 sequence is 13 residues long. CDR1 is MDHEN, CDR2 SYDVKM, per germline. CDR3 sequence: CASSLTDQETQYF. In DNA, the CDR3 is TGTGCCAGCAGTTTGACAGATCAAGAGACCCAGTACTTC. Filled out from reference TRBV28 and TRBJ2-5, the complete variable domain reads DVKVTQSSRYLVKRTGEKVFLECVQDMDHENMFWYRQDPGLGLRLIYFSYDVKMKEKGDIPEGYSVSREKKERFSLILESASTNQTSMYLCASSLTDQETQYFGPGTRLLVL.

This clonotype was found many times. This chain uses TRBV4-1 with TRBJ2-7, with D possibly matching TRBD1 (6 bases). The CDR3 has 15 residues. Per germline, CDR1 MGHRA and CDR2 YSYEKL. With 2 bases removed from V and 2 bases from J, the gap between germline ends came to 13 bases. CDR3 DNA sequence: TGCGCCAGCAGCCAATCTATCGGGACAACCTACGAGCAGTACTTC. This translates into CASSQSIGTTYEQYF.

The rearrangement links TRBV10-1 to TRBJ2-3, with a tentative D call TRBD2 (5 bases). Germline V gene lookup returns CDR1 WNHNN and CDR2 SYGVQD (reference sequence). The CDR3 spans 15 residues. Trimming stripped 8 bases from V and 2 bases from J, with 17 bases between. The CDR3 region has the DNA TGCGCCAGCGAACGAGGGTGGCACTCCACAGATACGCAGTATTTT. This encodes CASERGWHSTDTQYF.

The rearrangement links TRBV20-1 to TRBJ2-3; possible D gene TRBD1, 6 bases. V lost 3 bases to trimming and J lost 2 bases, with 15 bases between them. Germline V lookup: CDR1 DFQATT, CDR2 SNEGSKA (reference sequence). The CDR3 consists of 15 residues. Here the CDR3 reads CSASPETGHTDTQYF. DNA of the CDR3: TGCAGTGCTAGTCCGGAGACAGGCCACACAGATACGCAGTATTTT.

This sequence joins TRBV24-1 and TRBJ2-6, with D possibly TRBD1 on 7 matching bases. Between the trimmed V and J ends, which lost 10 bases and 4 bases, there was a span of 13 bases. This CDR3 has 14 amino acids. Germline lookup yields CDR1 KGHDR and CDR2 SFDVKD. The CDR3 loop reads CATAGGGGANVLTF. The CDR3, as DNA: TGTGCCACTGCAGGGGGAGGAGGGGCCAACGTCCTGACTTTC.

The rearrangement uses TRBV7-2 and TRBJ2-3; D unclear. V was cut by 2 bases and J by 0 bases, with 6 bases left in between. Germline lookup yields CDR1 SGHTA and CDR2 FQGNSA. The CDR3 covers 14 residues. The CDR3 bases are TGTGCCAGCAGCTTAAGTCACAGCACAGATACGCAGTATTTT. Translated: CASSLSHSTDTQYF.

There are a few counts of this clonotype. The J gene is TRBJ2-6, the V gene TRBV19; D remains unclear. Per germline, CDR1 LNHDA and CDR2 SQIVND (reference sequence). The CDR3 is made up of 13 amino acids. V was trimmed by 4 bases and J by 0 bases, leaving 1 base between them. The DNA for the CDR3 is TGTGCCAGTAGTAACTCTGGGGCCAACGTCCTGACTTTC. Protein product: CASSNSGANVLTF.